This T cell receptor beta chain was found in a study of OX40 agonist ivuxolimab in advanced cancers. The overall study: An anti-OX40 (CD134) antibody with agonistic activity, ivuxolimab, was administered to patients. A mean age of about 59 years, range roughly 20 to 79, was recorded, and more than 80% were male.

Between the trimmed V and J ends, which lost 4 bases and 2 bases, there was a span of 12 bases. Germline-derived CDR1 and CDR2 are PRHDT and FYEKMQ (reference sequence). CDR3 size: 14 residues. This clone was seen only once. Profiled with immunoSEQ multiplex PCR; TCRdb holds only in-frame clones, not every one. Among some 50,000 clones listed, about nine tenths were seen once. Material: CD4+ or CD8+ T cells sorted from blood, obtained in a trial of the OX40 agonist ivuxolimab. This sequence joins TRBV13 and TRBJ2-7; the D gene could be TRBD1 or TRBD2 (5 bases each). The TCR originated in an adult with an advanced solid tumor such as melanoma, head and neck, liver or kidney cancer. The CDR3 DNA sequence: TGTGCCAGCAGCTACCGGGACCAAGCCTACGAGCAGTACTTC. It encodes CASSYRDQAYEQYF.